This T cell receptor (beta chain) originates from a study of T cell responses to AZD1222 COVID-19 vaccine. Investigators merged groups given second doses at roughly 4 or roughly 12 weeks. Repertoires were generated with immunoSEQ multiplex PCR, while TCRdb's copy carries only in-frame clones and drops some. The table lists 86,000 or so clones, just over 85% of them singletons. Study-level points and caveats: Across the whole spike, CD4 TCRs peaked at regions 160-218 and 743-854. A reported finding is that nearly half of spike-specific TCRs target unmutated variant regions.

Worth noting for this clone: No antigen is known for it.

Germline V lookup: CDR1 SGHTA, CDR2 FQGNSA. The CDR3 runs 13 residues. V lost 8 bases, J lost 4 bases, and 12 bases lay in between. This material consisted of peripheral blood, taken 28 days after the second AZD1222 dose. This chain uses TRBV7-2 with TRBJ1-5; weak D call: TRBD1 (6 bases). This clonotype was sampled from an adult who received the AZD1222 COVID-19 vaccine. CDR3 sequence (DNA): TGTGCCAGCGCACAGGGCCAAAATCAGCCCCAGCATTTT. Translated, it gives CASAQGQNQPQHF.